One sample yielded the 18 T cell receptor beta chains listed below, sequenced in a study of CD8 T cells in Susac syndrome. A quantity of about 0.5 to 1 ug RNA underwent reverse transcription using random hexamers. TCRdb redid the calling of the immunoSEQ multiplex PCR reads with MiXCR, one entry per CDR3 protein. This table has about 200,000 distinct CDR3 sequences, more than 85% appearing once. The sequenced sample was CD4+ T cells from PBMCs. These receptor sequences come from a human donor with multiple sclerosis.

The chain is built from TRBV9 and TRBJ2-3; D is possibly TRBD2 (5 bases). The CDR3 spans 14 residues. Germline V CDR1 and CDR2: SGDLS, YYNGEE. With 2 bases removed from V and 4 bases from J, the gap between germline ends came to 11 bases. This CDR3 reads CASSVDSWADTQYF. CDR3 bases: TGTGCCAGCAGCGTGGACTCTTGGGCAGATACGCAGTATTTT.

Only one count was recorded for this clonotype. The CDR3 coding sequence is TGTGCCGCCGGACCCGGTGCAAGAGAGACCCAGTACTTC. This codes for CAAGPGARETQYF. The chain links TRBV15 to TRBJ2-5; D is ambiguous. The germline gives CDR1 LNHNV, CDR2 YYDKDF (reference sequence). This CDR3 region has 13 residues. The V end lost 11 bases, the J end lost 4 bases, and 17 bases lay between the germline ends.

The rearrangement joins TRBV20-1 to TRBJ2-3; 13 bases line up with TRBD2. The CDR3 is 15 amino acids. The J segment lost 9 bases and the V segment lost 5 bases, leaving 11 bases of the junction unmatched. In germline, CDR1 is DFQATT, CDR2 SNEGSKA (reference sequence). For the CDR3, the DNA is TGCAGTGCTCGCAGACTAGCGGGGGGCATGGCGACGCAGTATTTT. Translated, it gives CSARRLAGGMATQYF.

CDR3 in amino acids: CASSPWTGKLNTGELFF. The CDR3 DNA follows: TGTGCCAGCAGCCCCTGGACTGGGAAGCTGAACACCGGGGAGCTGTTTTTT. The chain carries TRBV14 and TRBJ2-2, with D possibly being TRBD2 (5 bases). Trimming left V 4 bases short and J 1 base short, with 16 bases between. CDR1 is SGHDN and CDR2 is FVKESK in the germline V gene. This CDR3 spans 17 amino acids.

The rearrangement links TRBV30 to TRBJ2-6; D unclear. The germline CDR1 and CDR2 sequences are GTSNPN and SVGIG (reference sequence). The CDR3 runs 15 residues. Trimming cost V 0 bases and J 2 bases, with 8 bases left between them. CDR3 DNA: TGTGCCTGGAGTGTAGGGAAGACTGGGGCCAACGTCCTGACTTTC. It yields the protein CAWSVGKTGANVLTF.

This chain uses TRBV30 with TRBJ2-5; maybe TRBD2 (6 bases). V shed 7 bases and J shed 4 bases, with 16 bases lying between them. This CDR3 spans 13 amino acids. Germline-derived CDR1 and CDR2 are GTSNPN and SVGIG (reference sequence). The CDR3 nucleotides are TGTGCCTCCACCGGGAGCGGCCCAGAGACCCAGTACTTC. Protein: CASTGSGPETQYF.

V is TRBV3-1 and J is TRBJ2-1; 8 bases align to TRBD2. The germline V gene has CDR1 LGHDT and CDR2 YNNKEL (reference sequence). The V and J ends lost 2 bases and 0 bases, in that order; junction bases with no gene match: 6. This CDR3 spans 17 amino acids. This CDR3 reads CASSQPAGTSSYNEQFF. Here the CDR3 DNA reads TGTGCCAGCAGCCAACCCGCCGGGACTAGCTCCTACAATGAGCAGTTCTTC.

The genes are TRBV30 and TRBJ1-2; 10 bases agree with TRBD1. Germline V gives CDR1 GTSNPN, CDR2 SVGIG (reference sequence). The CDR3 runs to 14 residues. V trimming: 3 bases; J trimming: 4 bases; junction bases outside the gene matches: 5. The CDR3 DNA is TGTGCCTGGAGGCGACAGGGGGCTTCCTATGGCTACACCTTC. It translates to CAWRRQGASYGYTF.

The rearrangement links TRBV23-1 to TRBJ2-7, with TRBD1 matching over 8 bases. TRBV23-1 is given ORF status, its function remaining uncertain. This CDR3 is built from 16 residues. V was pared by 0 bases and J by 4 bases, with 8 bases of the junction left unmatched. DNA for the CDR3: TGCGCCAGCAGTCAATCGCTCTGCCAGGGGGCATACGAGCAGTACTTC. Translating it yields CASSQSLCQGAYEQYF.

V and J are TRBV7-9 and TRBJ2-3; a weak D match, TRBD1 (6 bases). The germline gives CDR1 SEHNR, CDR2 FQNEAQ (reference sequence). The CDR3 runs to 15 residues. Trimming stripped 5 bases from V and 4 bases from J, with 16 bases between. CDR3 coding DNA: TGTGCCAGCAGCCCGACCAGGGGTGGTGCAGATACGCAGTATTTT. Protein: CASSPTRGGADTQYF.

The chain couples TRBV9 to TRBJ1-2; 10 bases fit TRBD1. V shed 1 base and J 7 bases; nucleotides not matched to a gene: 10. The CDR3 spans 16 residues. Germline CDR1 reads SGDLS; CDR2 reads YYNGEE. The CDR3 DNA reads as TGTGCCAGCAGCGTAACAGGAGACAGGGGGCAAGGTGGCTACACCTTC. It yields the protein CASSVTGDRGQGGYTF. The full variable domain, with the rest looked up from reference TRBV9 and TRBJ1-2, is DSGVTQTPKHLITATGQRVTLRCSPRSGDLSVYWYQQSLDQGLQFLIQYYNGEERAKGNILERFSAQQFPDLHSELNLSSLELGDSALYFCASSVTGDRGQGGYTFGSGTRLTVV.

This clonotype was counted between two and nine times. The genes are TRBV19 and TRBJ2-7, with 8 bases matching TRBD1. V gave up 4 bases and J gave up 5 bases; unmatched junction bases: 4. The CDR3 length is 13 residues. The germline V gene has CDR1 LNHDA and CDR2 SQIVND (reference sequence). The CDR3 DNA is TGTGCCAGTAGTAGAGGACAGGGCGACGAGCAGTACGTC. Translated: CASSRGQGDEQYV.

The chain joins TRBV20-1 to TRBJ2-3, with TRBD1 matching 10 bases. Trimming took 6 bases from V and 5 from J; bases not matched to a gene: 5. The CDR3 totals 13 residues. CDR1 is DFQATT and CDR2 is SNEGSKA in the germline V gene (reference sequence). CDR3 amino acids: CSATGTGVDTQYF. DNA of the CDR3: TGCAGTGCCACCGGGACAGGGGTAGATACGCAGTATTTT.

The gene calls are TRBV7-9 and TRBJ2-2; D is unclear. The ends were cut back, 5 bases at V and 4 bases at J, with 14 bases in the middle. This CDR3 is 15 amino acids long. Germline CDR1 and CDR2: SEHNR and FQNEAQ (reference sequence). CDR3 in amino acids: CASSEKLSGTGELFF. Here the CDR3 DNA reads TGTGCCAGCAGCGAGAAGCTCTCGGGCACCGGGGAGCTGTTTTTT.

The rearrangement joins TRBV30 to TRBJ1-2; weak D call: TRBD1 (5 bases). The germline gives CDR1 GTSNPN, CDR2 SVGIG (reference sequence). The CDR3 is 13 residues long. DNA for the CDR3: TGTGAGGCGGGTAGGGGAGGTATTGGAGGCTACACCTTC. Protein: CEAGRGGIGGYTF.

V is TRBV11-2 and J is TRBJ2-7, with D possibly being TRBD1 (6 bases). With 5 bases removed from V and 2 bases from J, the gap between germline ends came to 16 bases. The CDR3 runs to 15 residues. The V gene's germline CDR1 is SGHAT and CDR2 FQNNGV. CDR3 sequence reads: CASSQQQGVTYEQYF. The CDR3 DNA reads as TGTGCCAGCAGCCAACAACAGGGTGTTACCTACGAGCAGTACTTC.

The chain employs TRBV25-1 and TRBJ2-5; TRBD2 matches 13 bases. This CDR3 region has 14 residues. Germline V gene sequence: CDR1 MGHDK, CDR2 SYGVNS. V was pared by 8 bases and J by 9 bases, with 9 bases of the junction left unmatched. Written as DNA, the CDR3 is TGTGCCAGCTCCCCCGGGACTAGCGGGGTGCCCCAGTACTTC. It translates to CASSPGTSGVPQYF.

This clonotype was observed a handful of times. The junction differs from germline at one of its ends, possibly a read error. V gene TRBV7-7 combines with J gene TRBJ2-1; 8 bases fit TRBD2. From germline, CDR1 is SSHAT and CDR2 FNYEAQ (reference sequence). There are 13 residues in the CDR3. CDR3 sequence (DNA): TGTGCTAGCAGCAGCGGGGGTTACAATGAGCAGTTCTTC. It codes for CASSSGGYNEQFF.